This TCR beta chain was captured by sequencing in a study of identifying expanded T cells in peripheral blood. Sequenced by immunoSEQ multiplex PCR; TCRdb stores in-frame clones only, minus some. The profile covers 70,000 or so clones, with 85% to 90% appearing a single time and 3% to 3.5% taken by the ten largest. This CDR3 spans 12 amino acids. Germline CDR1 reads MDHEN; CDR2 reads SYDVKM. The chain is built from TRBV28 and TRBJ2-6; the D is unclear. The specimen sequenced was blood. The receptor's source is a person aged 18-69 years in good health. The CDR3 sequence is CQGSSGANVLTF. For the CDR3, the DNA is TGTCAAGGTAGCTCTGGGGCCAACGTCCTGACTTTC.